This is a list of T cell receptor beta chains from one sample in a study of cytomegalovirus exposure and HLA in healthy donors. TCRdb's table, derived via immunoSEQ multiplex PCR, lists solely in-frame clones and lacks some. The repertoire holds fewer than 150,000 clones, with around four fifths as singletons. The sample taken for sequencing was PBMCs. These receptors originate from a woman aged 40-49 years in good health and CMV-seronegative. Each CDR3 is given with its conserved first and last residue.

V	J	CDR3
TRBV5-1	TRBJ2-7	CANPRQPDYEQYF
TRBV4-3	TRBJ1-2	CASSQESHAAYGYTF
TRBV29-1	TRBJ2-1	CSVEGASGRYNEQFF
TRBV7-3	TRBJ2-2	CASSSGQGDTGELFF
TRBV6-1	TRBJ2-1	CASSEAWTGGLDEQFF
TRBV28	TRBJ1-1	CASSVTGRRTEEAFF
TRBV11-3	TRBJ2-2	CASSPGPGLLSGELFF
TRBV11-1	TRBJ2-3	CASSSGVGQLDTQYF
TRBV5-6	TRBJ1-5	CASSLRRDIGQAGNQPQHF
TRBV7-8	TRBJ1-4	CASSLNPGQSGEKLFF
TRBV9	TRBJ2-5	CASSAEVAGDQETQYF
TRBV13	TRBJ2-7	CASSARVGSAGDEQYF
TRBV18	TRBJ1-2	CASSQRESGDGYTF
TRBV5-4	TRBJ2-2	CASSLGGGSVDTGELFF
TRBV18	TRBJ2-3	CASSPRASPPDTQYF
TRBV4-3	TRBJ1-1	CASSPEAPGTANTEAFF
TRBV6-5	TRBJ2-7	CASSYSGTGSYEQYF
TRBV9	TRBJ1-3	CASSPDPTGRGNTIYF
TRBV28	TRBJ1-2	CASRYTGGPDYGYTF
TRBV18	TRBJ1-2	CASSPEGTGGSRVGYTF
TRBV4-1	TRBJ2-1	CASSHSPNEQFF
TRBV4-2	TRBJ1-1	CASSREQGSTEAFF
TRBV19	TRBJ1-1	CASSPGTANTEAFF
TRBV10-3	TRBJ1-3	CAITPGVSSGNTIYF
TRBV19	TRBJ1-2	CASSIGQMRGGGYTF
TRBV6-4	TRBJ1-6	CASSDAGQGNSPLHF
TRBV6-8	TRBJ2-7	CASSFFRLGLSYEQYF
TRBV7-9	TRBJ1-4	CASSFGQINEKLFF
TRBV7-3	TRBJ2-3	CASSKIGGATDTQYF
TRBV9	TRBJ2-3	CASSVEDWGGDTQYF
TRBV5-4	TRBJ2-7	CASSPGLAGPYEQYF
TRBV7-2	TRBJ2-7	CASSLVASVNYEQYF
TRBV5-1	TRBJ2-3	CASSSQGQGDTQYF
TRBV19	TRBJ1-5	CASNLGQGADQPQHF
TRBV7-2	TRBJ2-7	CASSFRLAGGRVYEQYF